These T cell receptor beta chains were read from a single sample in a study of Ad26.COV2.S vaccination and SARS-CoV-2 variants. Produced via immunoSEQ multiplex PCR; TCRdb's table is partial and in-frame only. The data show about 400,000 clones, with 83% seen just once and about 8% held by the top ten. The sample in question was peripheral blood, obtained in a trial of Ad26.COV2.S vaccine versus placebo. The receptors were sampled from a person aged 18-65 years who received the Ad26.COV2.S COVID-19 vaccine or a placebo. The CDR3 runs from the conserved cysteine through the conserved F or W. A D gene is named only where the DNA matches it firmly. For some rows the clone size is stated as once, few or many, or as a class when expanded; others skip it.

v_gene	j_gene	d_gene	abundance	CDR3aa	CDR3nt
TRBV28	TRBJ1-1	TRBD1	.	CASTTTGAGPQTDEAFF	TGTGCCAGCACCACTACAGGGGCAGGACCCCAAACGGATGAAGCTTTCTTT
TRBV7-9	TRBJ2-1	TRBD2	many	CASSLVRGLAGVGYNEQFF	TGTGCCAGCAGCTTAGTCCGGGGACTAGCGGGAGTTGGCTACAATGAGCAGTTCTTC
TRBV20-1	TRBJ2-4	TRBD2	.	CSASSQRGVGLGIQYF	TGCAGTGCTAGTTCTCAGCGGGGGGTCGGGCTGGGCATTCAGTACTTC
TRBV18	TRBJ1-1	TRBD1	.	CASSPTDRGSVAFF	TGTGCCAGCTCACCGACCGACAGGGGAAGTGTAGCTTTCTTT
TRBV5-1	TRBJ1-6	TRBD1	.	CASSQTGDRSLHF	TGCGCCAGCAGCCAAACAGGGGATAGGTCCCTCCACTTT
TRBV14	TRBJ1-2	.	.	CASSQQRGTGYTF	TGTGCCAGCAGCCAACAGCGGGGTACTGGCTACACCTTC
TRBV19	TRBJ1-6	.	few	CASSPTSGGSPLHF	TGTGCCAGTAGCCCAACATCGGGTGGTTCACCCCTCCACTTT
TRBV7-3	TRBJ1-1	TRBD1	few	CASSSQGRGQLTEAFF	TGTGCCAGCAGCTCACAGGGGAGGGGACAATTAACTGAAGCTTTCTTT
TRBV21-1	TRBJ2-7	.	.	CASSSMGEQYF	TGTGCCAGCAGCTCCATGGGGGAGCAGTACTTC
TRBV13	TRBJ1-2	.	.	CASSLGGRGTSLGYTF	TGTGCCAGCAGCTTAGGGGGTCGAGGGACAAGTCTAGGCTACACCTTC
TRBV29-1	TRBJ2-1	TRBD2	.	CSGGSGGTDEQFF	TGCAGCGGTGGTAGCGGGGGGACGGATGAGCAGTTCTTC
TRBV3-1/TRBV3-2	TRBJ2-3	.	.	CASSPDLTADTQYF	TGTGCCAGCAGCCCCGACCTGACAGCAGATACGCAGTATTTT
TRBV27	TRBJ2-1	.	once	CASSLTGTLSRYNEQFF	TGTGCCAGCAGTTTAACCGGGACACTTTCCCGGTACAATGAGCAGTTCTTC
TRBV20-1	TRBJ2-1	.	.	CSALGNEQFF	TGCAGTGCTCTCGGTAATGAGCAGTTCTTC
TRBV7-9	TRBJ2-5	.	.	CASSLPFSGPTEETQYF	TGTGCCAGCAGCTTACCCTTCTCCGGGCCAACGGAAGAGACCCAGTACTTC
TRBV4-2	TRBJ2-5	.	.	CASSPFGGGVETQYF	TGTGCCAGCAGCCCTTTTGGCGGCGGCGTAGAGACCCAGTACTTC
TRBV10-3	TRBJ1-2	.	.	CAISESTGSGGYTF	TGTGCCATCAGTGAGTCGACAGGTTCGGGAGGCTACACCTTC
TRBV11-2	TRBJ2-2	.	.	CASSLVSPKLTGELFF	TGTGCCAGCAGCTTAGTATCTCCTAAACTCACCGGGGAGCTGTTTTTT
TRBV7-2	TRBJ1-2	.	.	CASSLGHNYGYTF	TGTGCCAGCAGCTTAGGACACAACTATGGCTACACCTTC
TRBV2	TRBJ1-5	.	.	CASSGHYSNQPQHF	TGTGCCAGCAGTGGACACTATAGCAATCAGCCCCAGCATTTT
TRBV5-4	TRBJ2-2	.	.	CASTAPGEGTGELFF	TGTGCCAGCACCGCTCCGGGAGAGGGCACCGGGGAGCTGTTTTTT
TRBV25-1	TRBJ2-7	.	.	CASSEHHRPYEQYF	TGTGCCAGCAGTGAACATCACAGACCCTACGAGCAGTACTTC
TRBV6-1	TRBJ1-4	.	.	CASSETGGFEKLFF	TGTGCCAGCAGTGAAACGGGGGGGTTTGAAAAACTGTTTTTT
TRBV12-3/TRBV12-4	TRBJ2-7	.	.	CASSRSRSYEQYF	TGTGCCAGCAGCCGAAGCAGGAGCTACGAGCAGTACTTC
TRBV5-1	TRBJ1-3	.	.	CASSSQGAGGNTIYF	TGCGCCAGCAGCTCACAGGGAGCCGGTGGAAACACCATATATTTT
TRBV7-9	TRBJ1-5	TRBD1	once	CASGNDRGTQPQHF	TGTGCCAGCGGCAACGACAGGGGGACTCAGCCCCAGCATTTT
TRBV5-5	TRBJ1-5	.	few	CASSLVEGWQPQHF	TGTGCCAGCAGCTTGGTGGAGGGATGGCAGCCCCAGCATTTT
TRBV11-2	TRBJ1-2	.	.	CASSRTAGINYGYTF	TGTGCCAGCAGCCGTACGGCGGGGATCAACTATGGCTACACCTTC
TRBV9	TRBJ2-2	.	once	CASSLGVTGELFF	TGTGCCAGCAGCTTAGGGGTGACCGGGGAGCTGTTTTTT
TRBV5-5	TRBJ2-7	.	.	CASSFRPGPPNEQYF	TGTGCCAGCAGCTTCAGGCCAGGCCCTCCCAACGAGCAGTACTTC
TRBV6-5	TRBJ2-5	.	.	CASSGAGADETQYF	TGTGCCAGCAGCGGAGCAGGGGCGGACGAGACCCAGTACTTC
TRBV12-5	TRBJ2-7	.	few	CASGLGNFYEQYF	TGTGCTAGTGGTTTGGGTAACTTCTACGAGCAGTACTTC
TRBV19	TRBJ1-6	.	.	CASSIWRGISNSPLHF	TGTGCCAGTAGTATTTGGAGGGGAATCTCTAATTCACCCCTCCACTTT
TRBV19	TRBJ1-5	.	few	CASTPGSNQPQHF	TGTGCCAGTACCCCAGGGAGCAATCAGCCCCAGCATTTT
TRBV27	TRBJ1-5	.	few	CASSLSPNQPQHF	TGTGCCAGCAGTTTATCTCCTAATCAGCCCCAGCATTTT
TRBV5-1	TRBJ1-2	.	once	CASSSGDSYGYTF	TGCGCCAGCAGCTCAGGAGACAGTTATGGCTACACCTTC
TRBV18	TRBJ2-1	TRBD2	.	CASSPPGGGLGYNEQFF	TGTGCCAGCTCACCACCGGGGGGGGGTCTGGGCTACAATGAGCAGTTCTTC
TRBV4-3	TRBJ1-2	.	.	CASSQDLNNPGYTF	TGCGCCAGCAGCCAAGATCTTAACAACCCGGGCTACACCTTC
TRBV29-1	TRBJ2-7	.	.	CSVGLASGQYF	TGCAGCGTTGGACTGGCGTCGGGGCAGTACTTC
TRBV12-3/TRBV12-4	TRBJ2-5	.	.	CASSPNQETQYF	TGTGCCAGCAGTCCGAACCAAGAGACCCAGTACTTC
TRBV12-3/TRBV12-4	TRBJ2-3	TRBD2	.	CASSMTSNTQYF	TGTGCCAGCAGTATGACTAGCAATACGCAGTATTTT
TRBV7-2	TRBJ2-7	.	.	CASSFDYYESYEQYF	TGTGCCAGCAGCTTCGATTACTATGAAAGCTACGAGCAGTACTTC
TRBV6-4	TRBJ1-5	.	.	CASSQPGGREPQHF	TGTGCCAGCAGCCAACCGGGGGGCAGGGAGCCCCAGCATTTT
TRBV7-9	TRBJ1-1	.	.	CASSLIDNTEAFF	TGTGCCAGCAGCTTAATCGATAACACTGAAGCTTTCTTT
TRBV7-3	TRBJ1-1	.	.	CASSLGKHTEAFF	TGTGCCAGCAGCTTAGGGAAACACACTGAAGCTTTCTTT
TRBV7-2	TRBJ2-7	.	.	CASSFIQGYEQYF	TGTGCCAGCAGCTTCATACAGGGTTACGAGCAGTACTTC
TRBV27	TRBJ1-6	.	.	CASSLVDASYNSPLHF	TGTGCCAGCAGTTTAGTTGACGCCTCCTATAATTCACCCCTCCACTTT
TRBV12-5	TRBJ1-1	.	few	CASGLEMNTEAFF	TGTGCTAGTGGTTTGGAAATGAACACTGAAGCTTTCTTT
TRBV30	TRBJ2-1	.	.	CAWSWSRFGQQFF	TGTGCCTGGAGTTGGTCGCGTTTCGGTCAGCAGTTCTTC
TRBV30	TRBJ2-1	TRBD2	.	CAWSVGTTSGKQFF	TGTGCCTGGAGTGTAGGGACAACTAGCGGGAAGCAGTTCTTC
TRBV6-5	TRBJ1-5	TRBD1	.	CASTAQGGGNQPQHF	TGTGCCAGCACTGCCCAGGGGGGAGGCAATCAGCCCCAGCATTTT
TRBV19	TRBJ2-1	.	.	CASSMNGGPHNEQFF	TGTGCCAGTAGTATGAACGGGGGGCCCCACAATGAGCAGTTCTTC
TRBV5-6	TRBJ1-2	.	.	CASSWQGSGYTF	TGTGCCAGCAGCTGGCAGGGTTCTGGCTACACCTTC
TRBV6-1	TRBJ1-4	.	.	CASSETARSEKLFF	TGTGCCAGCAGTGAAACAGCGAGAAGTGAAAAACTGTTTTTT
TRBV7-9	TRBJ2-3	TRBD2	.	CASSSVPAGGSTDTQYF	TGTGCCAGCAGCTCAGTCCCAGCGGGAGGGAGCACAGATACGCAGTATTTT
TRBV7-6	TRBJ2-7	.	.	CASSLIDGQGHDEQYF	TGTGCCAGCAGCTTAATCGACGGTCAGGGGCATGACGAGCAGTACTTC
TRBV19	TRBJ1-5	.	.	CASSNLEGRSNQPQHF	TGTGCCAGTAGTAATTTAGAGGGACGTAGCAATCAGCCCCAGCATTTT
TRBV7-3	TRBJ2-3	TRBD2	.	CASSLTSGRGTDTQYF	TGTGCCAGCAGCTTGACTAGCGGGAGGGGCACAGATACGCAGTATTTT
TRBV3-1/TRBV3-2	TRBJ1-2	.	.	CASSQGERAYGYTF	TGTGCCAGCAGCCAAGGGGAGAGGGCCTATGGCTACACCTTC